The rows below give T cell receptor beta chains drawn from one sample of a study of T cell responses to AZD1222 COVID-19 vaccine. The repertoire was sequenced with immunoSEQ multiplex PCR; TCRdb's copy has only in-frame clones and lacks some. The sample records 130,000 or so clones, more than 80% being singletons. Sequencing was performed on peripheral blood, taken on day 0 of AZD1222 vaccination. All receptors come from an adult in good health. Both conserved end residues are part of each CDR3. D genes are given only for firm matches. Size is stated for part of the rows, as once, few or many counts, or as a class when the clone is expanded.

j_call clone_size v_call d_call cdr3_aa cdr3_nt
TRBJ1-2 - TRBV7-2 - CASSPLAGGYGYTF TGTGCCAGCAGCCCCCTGGCCGGGGGCTATGGCTACACCTTC
TRBJ1-1 - TRBV19 - CASRRRREGAFF TGTGCCAGTAGAAGACGGAGGGAAGGAGCTTTCTTT
TRBJ1-2 - TRBV9 - CASSDSFDYGYTF TGTGCCAGCAGCGACAGCTTCGACTATGGCTACACCTTC
TRBJ1-1 - TRBV6-5 TRBD1 CASTGTGVGNTEAFF TGTGCCAGCACCGGGACAGGGGTCGGAAACACTGAAGCTTTCTTT
TRBJ2-7 - TRBV7-8 - CASSLQSYEQYF TGTGCCAGCAGCTTACAGAGTTACGAGCAGTACTTC
TRBJ2-7 few TRBV19 TRBD1 CASSAGTGTYEQYF TGTGCCAGTAGTGCCGGGACAGGAACCTACGAGCAGTACTTC
TRBJ1-2 - TRBV4-1 - CASSLHDLFDGYTF TGCGCCAGCAGCCTTCATGACCTCTTCGATGGCTACACCTTC
TRBJ2-1 - TRBV19 - CASSMSDVWLGEQFF TGTGCCAGTAGTATGTCGGATGTCTGGCTCGGTGAGCAGTTCTTC
TRBJ1-5 - TRBV9 - CATRMWGGARSNQPQHF TGTGCCACCAGAATGTGGGGGGGGGCGCGTAGCAATCAGCCCCAGCATTTT
TRBJ2-2 - TRBV28 - CASSLFENTGELFF TGTGCCAGCAGTTTATTTGAGAACACCGGGGAGCTGTTTTTT
TRBJ2-3 - TRBV7-2 TRBD2 CASSPHTILAGKTDTQYF TGTGCCAGCAGCCCACACACGATTTTAGCGGGGAAGACAGATACGCAGTATTTT
TRBJ1-3 - TRBV6-2/TRBV6-3 - CASSYSKARLSGNTIYF TGTGCCAGCAGTTACTCGAAAGCCCGGCTTTCTGGAAACACCATATATTTT
TRBJ2-3 - TRBV7-3 - CASSLYGDTQYF TGTGCCAGCAGCTTATACGGAGATACGCAGTATTTT
TRBJ1-4 - TRBV18 - CASSPPPAVGEKLFF TGTGCCAGCTCACCACCGCCGGCAGTGGGTGAAAAACTGTTTTTT
TRBJ1-4 few TRBV7-2 TRBD1 CASSPRTGKSANEKLFF TGTGCCAGCAGCCCCCGGACAGGGAAGTCAGCTAATGAAAAACTGTTTTTT
TRBJ1-3 - TRBV18 TRBD1 CASSPGQGANTIYF TGTGCCAGCTCACCGGGCCAGGGGGCAAACACCATATATTTT
TRBJ2-3 - TRBV12-1 - CASSFWYTGSHGTDTQYF TGTGCCAGCAGCTTTTGGTATACAGGGTCTCACGGCACAGATACGCAGTATTTT
TRBJ1-1 - TRBV19 - CASSEAGAMNTEAFF TGTGCCAGTAGTGAGGCAGGGGCTATGAACACTGAAGCTTTCTTT
TRBJ2-7 - TRBV27 TRBD1 CASSPGTGEYEQYF TGTGCCAGCAGTCCCGGGACAGGGGAATACGAGCAGTACTTC
TRBJ2-1 - TRBV18 TRBD1 CASSPKTGDGSTYNGQFF TGTGCCAGCTCACCTAAGACAGGGGACGGGAGCACCTACAATGGGCAGTTCTTC
TRBJ2-5 - TRBV11-2 - CASSFGQQETQYF TGTGCCAGCAGCTTTGGACAGCAAGAGACCCAGTACTTC
TRBJ2-4 - TRBV6-5 - CASSRDEISKNIQYF TGTGCCAGCAGTCGAGATGAAATTTCCAAAAACATTCAGTACTTC
TRBJ2-1 once TRBV25-1 - CASSTVNEQFF TGTGCCAGCAGCACCGTAAATGAGCAGTTCTTC
TRBJ1-5 - TRBV18 - CASSPGGGAGGQPQHF TGTGCCAGCTCACCTGGGGGAGGGGCTGGCGGTCAGCCCCAGCATTTT
TRBJ2-3 once TRBV4-3 - CASSQGPGRAFTDTQYF TGCGCCAGCAGCCAAGGCCCCGGGAGAGCTTTCACAGATACGCAGTATTTT
TRBJ1-1 - TRBV2 - CASSDLPGTRYEAFF TGTGCCAGCAGTGATCTCCCAGGCACCAGGTATGAAGCTTTCTTT
TRBJ1-3 once TRBV28 - CASKRRTVGNTIYF TGTGCCAGCAAACGTCGGACAGTTGGAAACACCATATATTTT
TRBJ2-1 - TRBV18 TRBD1 CASSQGQGGYNEQFF TGTGCCAGCTCACAAGGACAGGGGGGCTACAATGAGCAGTTCTTC
TRBJ2-5 many TRBV2 - CASSTGTTTLQFGETQYF TGTGCCAGCAGTACCGGGACAACCACCCTCCAGTTTGGGGAGACCCAGTACTTC
TRBJ1-1 - TRBV7-3 - CASSLDSNTEAFF TGTGCCAGCAGCCTCGACTCGAACACTGAAGCTTTCTTT
TRBJ1-5 - TRBV7-9 - CASSLRFGHSNQPQHF TGTGCCAGCAGCTTGCGTTTCGGACATAGCAATCAGCCCCAGCATTTT
TRBJ1-6 - TRBV6-1 - CASSDLRGSPLHF TGTGCCAGCAGTGACCTTCGAGGTTCACCCCTCCACTTT
TRBJ2-1 - TRBV4-3 - CASSQGTGRYNEQFF TGCGCCAGCAGCCAAGGGACTGGACGTTACAATGAGCAGTTCTTC
TRBJ2-3 - TRBV6-2/TRBV6-3 - CASSYPDTQYF TGTGCCAGCAGTTACCCAGATACGCAGTATTTT
TRBJ2-2 - TRBV9 - CASSVGSKGELFF TGTGCCAGCAGCGTAGGGTCAAAAGGGGAGCTGTTTTTT
TRBJ1-1 once TRBV11-2 - CASSARLNTEAFF TGTGCCAGCAGCGCCCGCTTGAACACTGAAGCTTTCTTT
TRBJ2-5 - TRBV7-2 TRBD2 CASSTGLAGSYQETQYF TGTGCCAGCAGCACCGGACTAGCGGGCTCGTACCAAGAGACCCAGTACTTC
TRBJ2-7 - TRBV7-2 - CASSYRGYEQYF TGTGCCAGCAGCTACCGAGGATACGAGCAGTACTTC
TRBJ2-7 - TRBV2 - CASSVSWGEQYF TGTGCCAGCAGCGTATCTTGGGGCGAGCAGTACTTC
TRBJ2-1 - TRBV28 TRBD2 CASSPSGRVYNEQFF TGTGCCAGCAGTCCGAGCGGGAGAGTCTACAATGAGCAGTTCTTC
TRBJ2-5 - TRBV10-3 - CAISAQEGPPRTTQYF TGTGCCATCAGTGCTCAGGAGGGGCCCCCCCGAACGACCCAGTACTTC
TRBJ2-1 few TRBV5-1 - CASSGWISSYNEQFF TGCGCCAGCAGCGGCTGGATTAGCTCCTACAATGAGCAGTTCTTC
TRBJ2-3 - TRBV2 - CASSPLTGVSTDTQYF TGTGCCAGCAGTCCCCTTACGGGGGTGAGCACAGATACGCAGTATTTT
TRBJ2-7 once TRBV3-1/TRBV3-2 - CASSQGRF TGTGCCAGCAGCCAGGGCCGCTTC
TRBJ2-7 - TRBV7-2 TRBD2 CASSSRVAGAYEQYF TGTGCCAGCAGCTCCCGGGTAGCGGGGGCCTACGAGCAGTACTTC
TRBJ2-7 once TRBV19 TRBD1 CASSAGTGPYEQYF TGTGCCAGTAGTGCCGGGACAGGACCCTACGAGCAGTACTTC
TRBJ2-7 few TRBV5-6 - CASSLVERVYEQYF TGTGCCAGCAGCTTGGTAGAGCGGGTCTACGAGCAGTACTTC
TRBJ2-2 - TRBV18 TRBD1 CASSPNSVTGAAGELFF TGTGCCAGCTCACCTAATTCTGTGACAGGGGCGGCCGGGGAGCTGTTTTTT
TRBJ1-1 - TRBV7-9 - CASSFTGTANTEAFF TGTGCCAGCAGCTTTACCGGGACCGCGAACACTGAAGCTTTCTTT
TRBJ2-7 - TRBV30 - CAWSVAGGYEQYF TGTGCCTGGAGTGTTGCCGGGGGTTACGAGCAGTACTTC
TRBJ1-2 - TRBV19 TRBD1 CASSLWGTGGEAYTF TGTGCCAGCTCCTTATGGGGAACAGGGGGGGAAGCCTACACCTTC
TRBJ2-4 - TRBV5-6 - CASSLWGSAKNIQYF TGTGCCAGCAGCTTGTGGGGCTCGGCCAAAAACATTCAGTACTTC
TRBJ2-7 - TRBV6-2/TRBV6-3 - CASSYSQSSYEQYF TGTGCCAGCAGTTACTCTCAGTCCTCCTACGAGCAGTACTTC
TRBJ2-1 - TRBV19 - CASIGYNEQFF TGTGCCAGTATTGGGTACAATGAGCAGTTCTTC
TRBJ2-7 - TRBV7-9 TRBD1 CASSVQGQLLTYEQYF TGTGCCAGCAGCGTACAGGGGCAGCTTCTTACCTACGAGCAGTACTTC
TRBJ2-1 - TRBV5-8 - CASSLGAEYNEQFF TGTGCCAGCAGCTTGGGTGCGGAGTACAATGAGCAGTTCTTC
TRBJ2-7 - TRBV19 - CASSMDWGSNEQYF TGTGCCAGTAGTATGGATTGGGGGAGCAACGAGCAGTACTTC
TRBJ2-7 - TRBV2 - CASIGLGEQYF TGTGCCAGCATCGGTCTGGGCGAGCAGTACTTC
TRBJ2-7 many TRBV20-1 - CSAYRDGEQYF TGCAGTGCTTACAGGGACGGGGAGCAGTACTTC
TRBJ1-1 - TRBV13 - CASSLAGATEAFF TGTGCCAGCAGCTTAGCGGGGGCCACTGAAGCTTTCTTT